This TCR beta chain was found in a study of immune cell composition in non-small cell lung cancer. A note on this clone: As yet, its antigen is unknown.

Study results and caveats: Lung squamous cell carcinoma tumours had significantly higher top 10 clone scores and productive clonality than lung adenocarcinoma. TIL tumour reactivity correlated with maximal tumour-associated clone frequency in adenocarcinoma.

Generated by immunoSEQ multiplex PCR, the TCRdb table keeps only in-frame clones and is missing some. The repertoire holds around 4,700 clones, with roughly 80% as singletons. The CDR3 has 16 amino acids. Germline loops: CDR1 LNHDA, CDR2 SQIVND (reference sequence). J lost 2 bases, V lost 1 base, and 3 bases had no gene match. The chain combines TRBV19 with TRBJ2-3; TRBD2 matches 10 bases. The clonotype comes from a human donor with non-small cell lung cancer. Sequencing used lung tumor tissue. CDR3: CASSIGGTSATDTQYF. In DNA, the CDR3 is TGTGCCAGTAGTATAGGGGGGACTAGCGCCACAGATACGCAGTATTTT.